The 3 T cell receptor beta chains given below trace back to one sample, sequenced in a study of HIV-infected children after antiretroviral therapy interruption. The treatment: PENTA 11 planned treatment interruption arm or continuous ART arm. RNA-based 3' RACE libraries used unique molecular identifiers. TCRdb independently ran MiXCR on the 3' RACE reads; one entry per CDR3 protein. The data show more than 12,000 distinct CDR3 sequences, 3% to 3.5% seen once. Sequenced material: CD45RO+ CD8+ T cells from PBMCs, pooled from several time points, taken from a donor given antiretroviral therapy, either interrupted or continuous. As for subset: memory CD8+ CD45RO+ CD45RA- T cells. Receptor source: a pool of human donors with HIV.

There are many counts of this clonotype. The V gene is TRBV25-1, the J gene TRBJ2-1; 7 positions match TRBD1. V was clipped by 3 bases and J by 9 bases; unmatched bases: 8. In germline, CDR1 is MGHDK, CDR2 SYGVNS. This CDR3 has 14 residues. CDR3 sequence (DNA): TGTGCCAGCAGTGATTCGGACAGGCAGGGTGAGCAGTTCTTC. Amino acids: CASSDSDRQGEQFF.

At least ten counts were recorded for this clonotype. The rearrangement joins TRBV18 to TRBJ2-5, with a tentative D call TRBD2 (6 bases). The CDR3 spans 16 residues. Trimming cost V 2 bases and J 4 bases, with 17 bases left between them. Germline lookup yields CDR1 KGHSH and CDR2 LQKENI. The CDR3 DNA follows: TGTGCCAGCTCACCAATCCTGGGACTTCCTCGAGAGACCCAGTACTTC. Its protein is CASSPILGLPRETQYF.

There are many counts of this clonotype. The J gene is TRBJ2-1, the V gene TRBV2; D is ambiguous. CDR1 is SNHLY and CDR2 is FYNNEI in the germline V gene. The CDR3 sequence is 13 residues long. Trimming shortened V by 5 bases and J by 4 bases, and 9 bases separated the two germline ends. CDR3: CASSSDEYNEQFF. The CDR3 coding sequence is TGTGCCAGCAGTTCGGACGAGTACAATGAGCAGTTCTTC. Full variable domain (remainder filled in from reference TRBV2 and TRBJ2-1): EPEVTQTPSHQVTQMGQEVILRCVPISNHLYFYWYRQILGQKVEFLVSFYNNEISEKSEIFDDQFSVERPDGSNFTLKIRSTKLEDSAMYFCASSSDEYNEQFFGPGTRLTVL.